The clone carrying this TCR beta chain has more than one count but fewer than ten. This sample stems from a study of spatial heterogeneity in lung cancer. As for the study in general: Among detected sequences, beta-chain ones consistently exceeded alpha-chain ones in number. In raw reads, more than eight appearances on average were recorded for each unique TCR and UMI combination.

From germline, CDR1 is LNHDA and CDR2 SQIVND (reference sequence). CDR3 length: 14 amino acids. V was pared by 5 bases and J by 3 bases, with 11 bases between. Indicated time point: sample taken at primary tumor resection. Unsorted samples of tumor, nontumor lung or frozen PBMC had their whole RNA sequenced. The donor population consisted of about 75 patients with untreated, early-stage non-small cell lung cancer. Each TCR cDNA molecule bore a unique molecular identifier. TCRdb re-derived calls from the 5' RACE reads in MiXCR, one entry per CDR3 protein. The top ten hold roughly 6.2% of the sample, which has 75,000 to 85,000 distinct CDR3 sequences, about a fifth seen once.

The receptor's source is a male donor with early-stage non-small cell lung cancer. This chain uses TRBV19 with TRBJ1-5, with TRBD1 as a possible D gene (5 bases). The specimen was PBMCs, collected at surgery. In DNA, the CDR3 is TGTGCCAGTAGTGGGGGGAACCCCAATCAGCCCCAGCATTTT. This translates into CASSGGNPNQPQHF.